This T cell receptor beta chain was sequenced for a study of blood T cell repertoires in COVID-19. Study at large: The samples span acute and convalescent COVID-19 from the United States, Italy and Spain. From T cells, B-cell-depleted T cells, or PBMCs came the material, which was cDNA or gDNA.

Trimming took 1 base from V and 0 from J, leaving 13 bases between them. Germline loops: CDR1 LGHNA, CDR2 YSLEER. The CDR3 is made up of 17 amino acids. Original analysis: Nucleated cell number was recorded as an estimate derived from reference gene primer amplification. Assay: immunoSEQ multiplex PCR; the TCRdb copy retains only in-frame clones and omits some. The V and J calls and clone size are taken from that table; D and trimming were inferred from the DNA. The sample shows tens of thousands of clones, 88% of them seen only once. The clonotype originates from a middle-aged man with active COVID-19. The chain uses TRBV4-3 and TRBJ2-1; D is perhaps TRBD2 (5 bases). Specimen: peripheral blood. The CDR3 nucleotides read TGCGCCAGCAGCCAAGTCAGCAGCGGAAGCTCCTACAATGAGCAGTTCTTC. It encodes CASSQVSSGSSYNEQFF.